The next 10 T cell receptor beta chains were all read from a single sample in a study of post-analysis software for immune sequencing data. Points from the study as a whole: TRBV5-6, TRBV5-1 and TRBV20-1 belonged to a set of roughly five TRBV segments that were more frequent in patients than controls.

No antigen is known for these receptors. TCR beta cDNA libraries included unique molecular identifiers. TCRdb re-derived calls from the PCR reads in MiXCR, one entry per CDR3 protein. The sample comprises about 200,000 distinct CDR3 sequences, around 30% of which are singletons, and more than 3% rests with the top ten. Sequencing used blood. The receptors originated from a girl aged 2-17 years with multiple sclerosis.

This clonotype was recorded a few times. This chain uses TRBV7-9 with TRBJ1-1, with a possible D match to TRBD1 (5 bases). Trimming stripped 5 bases from V and 4 bases from J, with 20 bases between. Germline CDR1 is SEHNR and CDR2 is FQNEAQ (reference sequence). This CDR3 spans 16 amino acids. This chain's CDR3 is CASSVHLRGFRTEAFF. DNA of the CDR3: TGTGCCAGCAGCGTCCATCTGAGGGGATTTCGCACTGAAGCTTTCTTT.

The sample holds a few counts of this clonotype. This chain links TRBV20-1 with TRBJ1-5; 7 nucleotides agree with TRBD1. The length of the CDR3 is 16 residues. The ends lost 3 bases at V and 0 bases at J; junction bases unmatched: 8. Per germline, CDR1 DFQATT and CDR2 SNEGSKA (reference sequence). The CDR3 region is CSARSTGDVSNQPQHF. DNA for the CDR3: TGCAGTGCTAGGAGTACAGGGGACGTTAGCAATCAGCCCCAGCATTTT.

This clonotype was found a few times. The gene calls are TRBV20-1 and TRBJ1-6; D is unclear. Trimming cost V 2 bases and J 7 bases, with 12 bases left between them. This CDR3 is built from 14 residues. Germline V gene sequence: CDR1 DFQATT, CDR2 SNEGSKA (reference sequence). CDR3: CSARRVIGNSPLHF. The CDR3 coding sequence is TGCAGTGCTAGACGGGTAATCGGGAATTCACCCCTCCACTTT.

A few counts support this clonotype. The gene calls are TRBV5-1 and TRBJ2-2, with D maybe TRBD1 (5 bases). The CDR3 totals 14 residues. Looked up from germline, CDR1 is SGHRS and CDR2 is YFSETQ. Trimming stripped 4 bases from V and 4 bases from J, with 11 bases between. In DNA form, the CDR3 reads TGCGCCAGCAGCACCGACAGCCCCACCGGGGAGCTGTTTTTT. Encoded protein: CASSTDSPTGELFF.

This clonotype has only a few counts. The V and J genes are TRBV3-1 and TRBJ2-5, with TRBD2 as a possible D gene (6 bases). Between the trimmed V and J ends, which lost 1 base and 1 base, there was a span of 10 bases. The CDR3 length is 15 residues. Germline CDR1 is LGHDT and CDR2 is YNNKEL (reference sequence). As DNA, the CDR3 is TGTGCCAGCAGCCAAGCGGGGGTCATCCAAGAGACCCAGTACTTC. This sequence encodes CASSQAGVIQETQYF.

The V gene is TRBV5-1, the J gene TRBJ1-1, with 8 bases aligning to TRBD1. The CDR3 consists of 12 residues. CDR1 is SGHRS, CDR2 YFSETQ, per germline. V lost 2 bases to trimming and J lost 7 bases; unmatched junction nucleotides: 1. The CDR3 loop reads CASSFGTGEAFF. The CDR3 bases are TGCGCCAGCAGCTTCGGGACAGGTGAAGCTTTCTTT.

In regard to this clonotype: A much larger clone lies one base from this, so it may be a read error. The rearrangement links TRBV13 to TRBJ1-2; a weak D match, TRBD1 (5 bases). Deletions cut 5 bases from V and 5 bases from J, with 21 bases between. The CDR3 is made up of 16 amino acids. The germline V gene has CDR1 PRHDT and CDR2 FYEKMQ (reference sequence). CDR3 in amino acids: CASSTPTGTHGYGYTF. CDR3 DNA sequence: TGTGCCAGCAGCACCCCAACCGGGACCCATGGGTATGGCTACACCTTC.

Worth noting for this clonotype: The junction and the germline gene differ at one end; a read error may be behind it. The chain joins TRBV5-1 to TRBJ2-5, with 10 nucleotides matching TRBD2. Per germline, CDR1 SGHRS and CDR2 YFSETQ. The CDR3 is 17 amino acids. The CDR3 region is CASSPTKTSGSQEAQYF. CDR3 DNA: TGCGCCAGCAGCCCCACTAAGACTAGCGGGTCACAAGAGGCCCAGTACTTC. The full variable domain, completed using reference TRBV5-1 and TRBJ2-5, is KAGVTQTPRYLIKTRGQQVTLSCSPISGHRSVSWYQQTPGQGLQFLFEYFSETQRNKGNFPGRFSGRQFSNSRSEMNVSTLELGDSALYLCASSPTKTSGSQEAQYFGPGTRLLVL.

V is TRBV28 and J is TRBJ1-5, with D hard to call. The CDR3 contains 15 residues. The germline CDR1 and CDR2 sequences are MDHEN and SYDVKM. The V end was cut by 7 bases, the J end by 2 bases, with 15 bases between. In DNA form, the CDR3 reads TGTGCCAGCACCCAAGCATTACGAGGCAATCAGCCCCAGCATTTT. Translated: CASTQALRGNQPQHF.

Regarding this clonotype: One end of the junction is discordant with germline, which a read error may explain. V usage is TRBV5-1 and J usage is TRBJ2-1; 7 positions match TRBD2. The CDR3 extends over 15 amino acids. Germline CDR1 is SGHRS and CDR2 is YFSETQ. The CDR3 bases are TGCGCCAGCACCGTCGGGGGACTACCATACAATGAGCGGTTCTTC. This sequence encodes CASTVGGLPYNERFF.